This record concerns one T cell receptor beta chain sequence. The antigen is unknown. Repertoires were generated with immunoSEQ multiplex PCR, while TCRdb's copy carries only in-frame clones and drops some. The table includes 3,000 to 4,500 clones, 75% to 80% detected once. The sample belongs to a study of immune evolution from preneoplasia to lung adenocarcinoma. Points from the study as a whole: Top clone share appeared to fall from AAH through AIS, MIA, adenocarcinoma.

Germline-derived CDR1 and CDR2 are LGHNA and YNFKEQ. V shed 1 base and J shed 4 bases, with 10 bases lying between them. The CDR3 length is 15 residues. This TCR derives from a person aged 55-79 years with lung adenocarcinoma. Sequencing was carried out using FFPE minimally invasive lung adenocarcinoma tissue. V gene TRBV4-2 combines with J gene TRBJ2-2; D unresolved. CDR3 sequence (DNA): TGTGCCAGCAGCCAAGCAGGTGGGCTCACCGGGGAGCTGTTTTTT. Translated: CASSQAGGLTGELFF.